This record concerns one TCR beta chain sequence. This entry comes from a study of blood T cell repertoires in COVID-19. The overall study: From the United States, Italy and Spain came samples of acute and convalescent COVID-19. PBMCs, B-cell-depleted T cells, or T cells provided the cDNA or gDNA that made up the material.

Clones were sequenced by immunoSEQ multiplex PCR, and TCRdb holds only the in-frame ones, with some missing. The sample carries about 280,000 clones, approximately 83% recorded once. In germline, CDR1 is MNHEY, CDR2 SVGAGI. V shed 4 bases, J shed 5 bases, and the junction held 5 bases outside the gene matches. CDR3 length equals 14 residues. This TCR derives from a woman between 45 and 65 years old who had recovered from COVID-19. Sample: peripheral blood. The V gene is TRBV6-5, the J gene TRBJ2-1; 7 positions agree with TRBD1. The CDR3: CASSLGTVHNEQFF. As DNA, the CDR3 is TGTGCCAGCAGTTTAGGGACAGTGCACAATGAGCAGTTCTTC.